This T cell receptor (beta chain) is drawn from a study of T cells of healthy individuals. This clonotype ranks as medium-sized. This CDR3 contains 15 residues. V lost 3 bases to trimming and J lost 2 bases, with 12 bases between them. Germline CDR1 reads MNHNS; CDR2 reads SASEGT. TCRdb itself ran the 5' RACE reads through MiXCR, one entry per CDR3 protein. The data contain about 60,000 distinct CDR3 sequences, 15% to 20% of them singletons. The clonotype originates from a human donor in good health. V is TRBV6-1 and J is TRBJ2-3, with D maybe TRBD1 (6 bases). The CDR3 DNA sequence: TGTGCCAGCAGTGAGGGGGCTAGCCCCACAGATACGCAGTATTTT. It encodes CASSEGASPTDTQYF.